Listed below are T cell receptor beta chains from one sample, sequenced in a study of cytomegalovirus exposure and HLA in healthy donors. Sequenced by immunoSEQ multiplex PCR; TCRdb stores in-frame clones only, minus some. The sample contains hundreds of thousands of clones, approximately 90% of which appear only once. The sample was PBMCs. Receptors originate from a woman under 30 in good health and CMV-seronegative. CDR3s include the opening cysteine and the closing phenylalanine or tryptophan. Part of the rows lack a size; the others show once, few, many or a class for expanded clones.

V gene: TRBV4-3; clone size: -; CDR3 protein: CASSQRTSATDTQYF
V gene: TRBV7-2; clone size: -; CDR3 protein: CASSPGLAGSPQQFF
V gene: TRBV4-1; clone size: -; CDR3 protein: CASSRFRGGNQPQHF
V gene: TRBV29-1; clone size: -; CDR3 protein: CSVSGTSGIADTQYF
V gene: TRBV11-2; clone size: -; CDR3 protein: CASSSRRGGWYGYTF
V gene: TRBV2; clone size: -; CDR3 protein: CASSEEGGNEQFF
V gene: TRBV21-1; clone size: -; CDR3 protein: CASSKLVLAGANGELFF
V gene: TRBV21-1; clone size: -; CDR3 protein: CASSDGGPYEQYF
V gene: TRBV10-2; clone size: -; CDR3 protein: CASSESTSGRRTGELFF
V gene: TRBV25-1; clone size: -; CDR3 protein: CASSEPGTGNNEQFF
V gene: TRBV7-9; clone size: -; CDR3 protein: CASTGTSEKLFF
V gene: TRBV5-5; clone size: -; CDR3 protein: CASSFRLADHRGQYF
V gene: TRBV7-9; clone size: -; CDR3 protein: CASSPGTGGGFNEQYF
V gene: TRBV10-3; clone size: -; CDR3 protein: CATSETGVTGELFF
V gene: TRBV6-4; clone size: once; CDR3 protein: CASSDGTNTDTQYF
V gene: TRBV10-2; clone size: -; CDR3 protein: CASSDHASGRVGTDTQYF
V gene: TRBV13; clone size: -; CDR3 protein: CASSLGQGVYNEQFF
V gene: TRBV7-9; clone size: once; CDR3 protein: CASSLFWISGSTGELFF
V gene: TRBV14; clone size: once; CDR3 protein: CASSQQQTGVSPKLFF
V gene: TRBV18; clone size: -; CDR3 protein: CASSPDRASTEAFF
V gene: TRBV4-1; clone size: -; CDR3 protein: CASSHLGANTEAFF
V gene: TRBV27; clone size: -; CDR3 protein: CASSQDRGPATNEKLFF
V gene: TRBV7-7; clone size: -; CDR3 protein: CATGTENTGELFF
V gene: TRBV6-1; clone size: once; CDR3 protein: CASSSAGALTDTQYF
V gene: TRBV5-5; clone size: -; CDR3 protein: CASSPRGSYEQYF
V gene: TRBV27; clone size: -; CDR3 protein: CASSSPYRSAGEQFF
V gene: TRBV27; clone size: -; CDR3 protein: CASSLWGRDRGRYSNQPQHF
V gene: TRBV19; clone size: once; CDR3 protein: CASSLQGLAEAFF
V gene: TRBV19; clone size: once; CDR3 protein: CASREDRGLNTEAFF
V gene: TRBV2; clone size: -; CDR3 protein: CASISLSGQGSYEQYF
V gene: TRBV6-4; clone size: -; CDR3 protein: CASSDGTGGYGYTF
V gene: TRBV7-2; clone size: -; CDR3 protein: CASSGRGSYTEAFF
V gene: TRBV4-3; clone size: -; CDR3 protein: CASSPQAGYSYEQYF
V gene: TRBV2; clone size: once; CDR3 protein: CASRNRLSNTGELFF
V gene: TRBV25-1; clone size: -; CDR3 protein: CASSEDRRYEQYF
V gene: TRBV7-8; clone size: -; CDR3 protein: CASSLDQGRTNEKLFF
V gene: TRBV7-9; clone size: -; CDR3 protein: CASSLYRANTGELFF
V gene: TRBV4-1; clone size: -; CDR3 protein: CASSVSGVGQPQHF
V gene: TRBV19; clone size: -; CDR3 protein: CASRGTGGGQPQHF
V gene: TRBV27; clone size: -; CDR3 protein: CASSLLGSGGNQPQHF
V gene: TRBV5-1; clone size: -; CDR3 protein: CASSLAGLRDLYNEQFF
V gene: TRBV10-1; clone size: -; CDR3 protein: CASQSIAGIGEDTQYF